A selection of T cell receptor beta chains follows, all from one sample in a study of blood T cell repertoires in COVID-19. The data were produced by immunoSEQ multiplex PCR, yet TCRdb's version contains in-frame clones alone and is incomplete. The sample lists 75,000 to 90,000 clones, roughly 86% occurring once. Material: peripheral blood. The receptor source for this set is a man older than 75 with active or convalescent COVID-19. The CDR3 runs from the conserved cysteine through the conserved F or W. The order of the fields is J gene, clone size, V gene, D gene, CDR3 protein, CDR3 DNA. A D gene is named only where the DNA matches it firmly. Some rows mark clone size as missing; the rest say once, few, many or name a class of expanded clone.

>TRBJ1-4|.|TRBV3-1/TRBV3-2|.
CASSQGDSVNSNEKLFF
TGTGCCAGCAGCCAGGGGGACTCAGTGAACTCAAATGAAAAACTGTTTTTT
>TRBJ2-3|.|TRBV24-1|.
CATSDLQGLGADTQYF
TGTGCCACCAGTGATTTACAGGGCCTAGGGGCAGATACGCAGTATTTT
>TRBJ1-1|.|TRBV28|TRBD1
CASSLFGTGGFLYTEAFF
TGTGCCAGCAGTTTATTTGGGACAGGGGGCTTTTTGTACACTGAAGCTTTCTTT
>TRBJ2-2|.|TRBV5-6|TRBD1
CASSLRDRATGELFF
TGTGCCAGCAGCTTGCGGGACAGGGCCACCGGGGAGCTGTTTTTT
>TRBJ1-2|.|TRBV19|TRBD1
CASKVQDRGEYGYTF
TGTGCCAGCAAAGTCCAGGACAGGGGAGAGTATGGCTACACCTTC
>TRBJ2-5|.|TRBV5-4|.
CASKGRAQETQYF
TGTGCCAGCAAGGGCAGGGCGCAAGAGACCCAGTACTTC
>TRBJ1-2|.|TRBV6-5|TRBD1
CASRETGEKGYTF
TGTGCCAGCAGGGAGACAGGGGAGAAAGGCTACACCTTC
>TRBJ2-1|.|TRBV2|.
CASSDRRSYNEQFF
TGTGCCAGCAGTGACAGGCGCTCCTACAATGAGCAGTTCTTC
>TRBJ1-5|.|TRBV9|TRBD1
CASSQDRVGQPQHF
TGTGCCAGCAGCCAAGACAGGGTGGGTCAGCCCCAGCATTTT
>TRBJ1-2|.|TRBV2|.
CASSDLRGPYGYTF
TGTGCCAGCAGCGACCTCAGGGGACCCTATGGCTACACCTTC
>TRBJ1-2|.|TRBV10-3|TRBD1
CAISVRDRGYTF
TGTGCCATCAGTGTCCGGGACAGGGGCTACACCTTC
>TRBJ1-6|.|TRBV28|TRBD1
CASSLPPTGSNNSPLHF
TGTGCCAGCAGTCTGCCCCCGACAGGGTCCAATAATTCACCCCTCCACTTT
>TRBJ1-1|.|TRBV10-1|TRBD1
CASRAETGKEAFF
TGCGCCAGCAGAGCCGAGACAGGGAAGGAAGCTTTCTTT
>TRBJ2-5|.|TRBV6-5|.
CASRATVQETQYF
TGTGCCAGCAGAGCGACAGTCCAAGAGACCCAGTACTTC
>TRBJ2-5|.|TRBV24-1|.
CATSDLKGYQETQYF
TGTGCCACCAGTGATTTAAAGGGGTACCAAGAGACCCAGTACTTC
>TRBJ1-2|.|TRBV9|TRBD1
CASSVGLGTAYGYTF
TGTGCCAGCAGCGTAGGACTTGGGACAGCCTATGGCTACACCTTC
>TRBJ1-1|.|TRBV4-2|.
CASSQEPGFITEAFF
TGTGCCAGCAGCCAAGAACCGGGATTCATCACTGAAGCTTTCTTT
>TRBJ1-2|.|TRBV5-1|TRBD1
CASSSTGLDGYTF
TGCGCCAGCAGCTCGACAGGGTTGGATGGCTACACCTTC
>TRBJ1-1|.|TRBV7-7|.
CASSLTENTEAFF
TGTGCTAGCAGCCTCACAGAGAACACTGAAGCTTTCTTT
>TRBJ2-5|few|TRBV5-1|TRBD2
CASSLERGRSAQYF
TGCGCCAGCAGCTTGGAGCGGGGTCGTTCGGCCCAGTACTTC
>TRBJ2-1|.|TRBV6-2/TRBV6-3|TRBD2
CASSSNRLAGGSNEQFF
TGTGCCAGCAGTTCCAATAGACTAGCGGGGGGGTCCAATGAGCAGTTCTTC
>TRBJ1-4|.|TRBV18|.
CASSPTATNEKLFF
TGTGCCAGCTCACCGACAGCAACTAATGAAAAACTGTTTTTT
>TRBJ2-1|few|TRBV6-6|TRBD2
CASSPRTSGRRADEQFF
TGTGCCAGCAGTCCCAGGACTAGCGGCCGTAGAGCGGATGAGCAGTTCTTC
>TRBJ2-5|.|TRBV19|.
CASSAEETQYF
TGTGCCAGTAGTGCGGAAGAGACCCAGTACTTC
>TRBJ2-3|.|TRBV30|.
CAWSLASSTDTQYF
TGTGCCTGGAGTCTAGCGTCTAGCACAGATACGCAGTATTTT
>TRBJ1-2|.|TRBV6-1|.
CASSEEQGDGYTF
TGTGCCAGCAGTGAAGAACAGGGAGATGGCTACACCTTC
>TRBJ1-3|.|TRBV7-2|.
CASSRTVSGNTIYF
TGTGCCAGCAGCAGGACAGTTTCTGGAAACACCATATATTTT
>TRBJ1-4|.|TRBV19|.
CASERVPNEKLFF
TGTGCCAGCGAGCGGGTACCGAATGAAAAACTGTTTTTT
>TRBJ1-5|.|TRBV19|TRBD1
CASSTGQGGQPQHF
TGTGCCAGTAGTACAGGACAGGGTGGTCAGCCCCAGCATTTT
>TRBJ1-1|.|TRBV3-1/TRBV3-2|.
CASSQDLDGRGAFF
TGTGCCAGCAGCCAAGATCTTGATGGCAGGGGAGCTTTCTTT
>TRBJ2-3|.|TRBV20-1|TRBD2
CSASFLAAQTDTQYF
TGCAGTGCTAGTTTCCTAGCGGCCCAGACAGATACGCAGTATTTT
>TRBJ2-5|.|TRBV5-1|.
CASSLGGGETQYF
TGCGCCAGCAGCTTGGGGGGCGGAGAGACCCAGTACTTC
>TRBJ2-2|.|TRBV5-1|.
CASSLGQLNTGELFF
TGCGCCAGCAGCTTGGGACAGCTTAACACCGGGGAGCTGTTTTTT
>TRBJ1-6|.|TRBV11-2|.
CASSPNSYNSPLHF
TGTGCCAGCAGCCCCAACTCCTATAATTCACCCCTCCACTTT
>TRBJ1-2|few|TRBV6-5|TRBD1
CASRSPGQTTYGYTF
TGTGCCAGCAGGTCGCCGGGACAGACGACCTATGGCTACACCTTC
>TRBJ2-3|.|TRBV6-5|TRBD1
CASSSPGGADTQYF
TGTGCCAGCAGTTCCCCAGGGGGCGCAGATACGCAGTATTTT
>TRBJ1-1|.|TRBV15|.
CATSRISVGTEAFF
TGTGCCACCAGCAGGATCTCGGTCGGCACTGAAGCTTTCTTT
>TRBJ1-1|.|TRBV13|.
CASSLGRGRVAFF
TGTGCCAGCAGCTTAGGACGGGGGAGGGTCGCTTTCTTT
>TRBJ2-5|.|TRBV3-1/TRBV3-2|TRBD1
CASSQALNRGSPQETQYF
TGTGCCAGCAGCCAAGCTTTAAACAGGGGATCACCCCAAGAGACCCAGTACTTC
>TRBJ1-6|.|TRBV9|.
CASSPQNFSSPLHF
TGTGCCAGCAGCCCCCAAAATTTTTCTTCACCCCTCCACTTT
>TRBJ2-2|.|TRBV15|.
CATSRLDRANTGELFF
TGTGCCACCAGCAGACTCGACAGAGCGAACACCGGGGAGCTGTTTTTT
>TRBJ2-5|.|TRBV14|TRBD2
CASSRRLALDQETQYF
TGTGCCAGCAGCCGAAGACTAGCGTTAGACCAAGAGACCCAGTACTTC
>TRBJ1-4|.|TRBV19|.
CASTTREGEKLFF
TGTGCCAGTACCACCCGGGAGGGTGAAAAACTGTTTTTT
>TRBJ2-1|.|TRBV15|TRBD2
CATSRVGGGGANEQFF
TGTGCCACCAGCAGAGTGGGTGGCGGGGGGGCCAATGAGCAGTTCTTC
>TRBJ1-2|.|TRBV6-1|.
CASSEQAGAYYGYTF
TGTGCCAGCAGTGAACAAGCGGGGGCCTACTATGGCTACACCTTC
>TRBJ2-2|.|TRBV30|TRBD2
CAWSNLAGAGTGELFF
TGTGCCTGGAGTAACTTAGCGGGAGCTGGGACCGGGGAGCTGTTTTTT
>TRBJ1-6|.|TRBV6-2/TRBV6-3|.
CASSYPSGRYNSPLHF
TGTGCCAGCAGTTACCCCAGCGGACGCTATAATTCACCCCTCCACTTT
>TRBJ1-4|.|TRBV5-8|.
CASSLAREKLFF
TGTGCCAGCAGCTTGGCCCGTGAAAAACTGTTTTTT